The next 21 T cell receptor beta chains were all read from a single sample in a study of shared clonotypes between healthy human individuals. Libraries were prepared by immunoSEQ multiplex PCR; TCRdb keeps only in-frame clonotypes and omits some of them. The profile shows roughly 2,000,000 clones, about 94% of them singletons. Naive CD8 cells were CD45RO-negative, positively selected for CCR7, excluding terminally differentiated effector memory CD45RA+ cells. The sample comprised naive CD8+ T cells from PBMCs. These receptor sequences come from a man aged 18 to 35 in good health. Some clones in this sample may be carry-over from other donors' samples.

CDR3 region: CASSSDGSRETQYF. The CDR3 DNA reads as TGTGCCAGCAGCTCCGACGGGTCGAGGGAGACCCAGTACTTC. V and J are TRBV5-8 and TRBJ2-5; the D is unclear. Trimming pared 3 bases from V and 5 bases from J, leaving 14 bases between. CDR1 is SGHTS and CDR2 is YDEGEE in the germline V gene. The CDR3 sequence is 14 residues long.

The chain couples TRBV28 to TRBJ2-7, with 9 bases lining up with TRBD1. Germline V gene sequence: CDR1 MDHEN, CDR2 SYDVKM. V lost 4 bases and J lost 2; bases outside the gene matches: 9. The CDR3 totals 16 residues. CDR3 amino acids: CASSYFRDRATYEQYF. In DNA, the CDR3 is TGTGCCAGCAGTTACTTCCGGGACAGGGCAACCTACGAGCAGTACTTC.

This clone appeared a few times. Other DNA sequences in this specimen translate into the identical CDR3. The chain carries TRBV6-5 and TRBJ1-5, with 7 bases identical to TRBD1. This CDR3 is built from 13 residues. V gave up 6 bases and J gave up 7 bases; unmatched junction bases: 6. Germline values: CDR1 MNHEY, CDR2 SVGAGI. The CDR3 sequence is CASSDRVGQPQHF. Here the CDR3 DNA reads TGTGCCAGCAGCGACAGGGTAGGGCAGCCCCAGCATTTT.

The J gene is TRBJ2-7, the V gene TRBV27; D possibly corresponds to TRBD1 (5 bases). Per germline, CDR1 MNHEY and CDR2 SMNVEV (reference sequence). Trimming pared 5 bases from V and 2 bases from J, leaving 16 bases between. The CDR3 sequence is 15 residues long. DNA for the CDR3: TGTGCCAGCAGTCCCCGTTCAAAGGGGACCTACGAGCAGTACTTC. This sequence encodes CASSPRSKGTYEQYF.

About this clone itself: This sample includes further DNA sequences coding for the same CDR3. The V and J genes are TRBV10-1 and TRBJ2-1; a weak D match, TRBD2 (6 bases). Trimming took off 0 bases at V and 4 bases at J, with 13 bases between the two ends. The length of the CDR3 is 16 residues. Germline V lookup: CDR1 WNHNN, CDR2 SYGVQD (reference sequence). The CDR3, as DNA: TGCGCCAGCAGTGAGTCATCGCGGGACTTTTACAATGAGCAGTTCTTC. This translates into CASSESSRDFYNEQFF.

The gene calls are TRBV4-1 and TRBJ2-2, with D perhaps matching TRBD1 (6 bases). There are 16 residues in the CDR3. Germline lookup yields CDR1 MGHRA and CDR2 YSYEKL. V lost 0 bases and J lost 0, with 8 bases in between. The CDR3 loop reads CASSQEQGTNTGELFF. Written as DNA, the CDR3 is TGCGCCAGCAGCCAAGAACAGGGCACGAACACCGGGGAGCTGTTTTTT.

The V call is TRBV5-1, the J call TRBJ2-1, with TRBD1 identical over 8 bases. The V gene's germline CDR1 is SGHRS and CDR2 YFSETQ. V was pared by 3 bases and J by 8 bases, with 10 bases of the junction left unmatched. CDR3 length equals 15 residues. In nucleotides, the CDR3 is TGCGCCAGCAGCTCTCCCGCACAGGGGGAATATGAGCAGTTCTTC. Translating it yields CASSSPAQGEYEQFF.

The chain combines TRBV10-1 with TRBJ2-7; D perhaps matches TRBD1 (6 bases). This CDR3 is 13 amino acids long. Trimming took off 6 bases at V and 5 bases at J, with 14 bases between the two ends. Germline values: CDR1 WNHNN, CDR2 SYGVQD (reference sequence). The CDR3 region is CASSDQQGHEQYF. The DNA for the CDR3 is TGCGCCAGCAGCGACCAGCAGGGGCACGAGCAGTACTTC.

This chain uses TRBV4-2 with TRBJ2-7; D is uncertain. CDR3 size: 13 residues. From germline, CDR1 is LGHNA and CDR2 YNFKEQ. Trimming pared 4 bases from V and 6 bases from J, leaving 13 bases between. In nucleotides, the CDR3 is TGTGCCAGCAGCCCCAGCTTGGTTTCCGAGCAGTACTTC. This codes for CASSPSLVSEQYF.

In regard to this clone: The same CDR3 arises from other DNA sequences in this sample as well. The gene calls are TRBV5-6 and TRBJ2-7; a possible D gene is TRBD1 (6 bases). Germline V lookup: CDR1 SGHDT, CDR2 YYEEEE. This CDR3 has 15 amino acids. The germline V and J ends were trimmed by 0 bases and 2 bases, with 12 bases remaining between them. The CDR3 DNA reads TGTGCCAGCAGCTTGGACCAGGGACAAGCCTACGAGCAGTACTTC. Translation: CASSLDQGQAYEQYF.

The chain links TRBV4-1 to TRBJ2-1; D unresolved. Trimming removed 1 base at V and 2 bases at J, with 6 bases between. The CDR3 is 14 amino acids. CDR1 and CDR2 (germline): MGHRA, YSYEKL. CDR3 coding DNA: TGCGCCAGCAGCCAAGGAAATCCCTACAATGAGCAGTTCTTC. Its translation: CASSQGNPYNEQFF.

This rearrangement joins TRBV19 to TRBJ1-1; 7 bases match TRBD1. V shed 6 bases and J 1 base; nucleotides not matched to a gene: 8. This CDR3 region has 15 residues. CDR1 and CDR2 (germline): LNHDA, SQIVND (reference sequence). The CDR3 sequence: CASSNPGTANTEAFF. The CDR3 DNA sequence: TGTGCCAGTAGCAACCCAGGGACAGCGAACACTGAAGCTTTCTTT.

This clone has only one observation. J is TRBJ2-1 and V is TRBV27; 9 bases are a match to TRBD1. Trimming removed 2 bases from V and 10 bases from J; junction bases left unmatched: 9. Germline values: CDR1 MNHEY, CDR2 SMNVEV (reference sequence). The CDR3 runs to 15 residues. CDR3 residues: CASSLTPGTGPEQFF. In nucleotides, the CDR3 is TGTGCCAGCAGTTTAACACCTGGGACAGGGCCGGAGCAGTTCTTC.

V usage is TRBV10-3 and J usage is TRBJ1-1, with D maybe TRBD1 (5 bases). Trimming pared 0 bases from V and 8 bases from J, leaving 16 bases between. In germline, CDR1 is ENHRY, CDR2 SYGVKD. The CDR3 consists of 15 residues. This chain's CDR3 is CAISESRGRGDEAFF. CDR3 nucleotides: TGTGCCATCAGTGAGTCGAGGGGACGGGGGGACGAAGCTTTCTTT.

The CDR3 region has the DNA TGTGCCAGCAGTTTGGGGACCGGGACACAACAGTACTTC. Its translation: CASSLGTGTQQYF. The chain is built from TRBV27 and TRBJ2-4, with a tentative D call TRBD1 (6 bases). Germline-derived CDR1 and CDR2 are MNHEY and SMNVEV (reference sequence). The CDR3 consists of 13 residues. V gave up 3 bases and J gave up 13 bases, with 16 bases separating them.

The V gene is TRBV7-9, the J gene TRBJ2-7; TRBD1 matches at 10 bases. This CDR3 spans 16 amino acids. The junction had 10 bases not matched to a gene; V was cut back by 6 bases and J by 2 bases. Germline CDR1 and CDR2: SEHNR and FQNEAQ (reference sequence). The CDR3 DNA reads as TGTGCCAGCAGGTCCGGAGGGACAGGGGATCCCTACGAGCAGTACTTC. It encodes CASRSGGTGDPYEQYF.

The chain recombines TRBV11-3 with TRBJ2-1; 8 bases line up with TRBD1. V lost 0 bases, J lost 4 bases, and 8 bases stayed unmatched. The CDR3 has 17 residues. The germline gives CDR1 SGHNT, CDR2 YENEEA. CDR3 DNA sequence: TGTGCCAGCAGCTTAGATTTTAGGACAGGGCCGTACAATGAGCAGTTCTTC. Translating it yields CASSLDFRTGPYNEQFF.

CDR3 sequence (DNA): TGTGCCAGCAGCTTAGCAATAAACACCGGGGAGCTGTTTTTT. Its translation: CASSLAINTGELFF. V usage is TRBV7-8 and J usage is TRBJ2-2; D gene unclear. V was cut by 0 bases and J by 2 bases, with 4 bases left in between. The CDR3 length is 14 residues. Germline V lookup: CDR1 SGHVS, CDR2 FQNEAQ.

The V and J genes are TRBV6-5 and TRBJ2-7, with D perhaps matching TRBD2 (6 bases). V lost 2 bases to trimming and J lost 5 bases, with 7 bases between them. Per the germline V gene, CDR1 is MNHEY and CDR2 is SVGAGI. CDR3 length: 12 amino acids. CDR3 sequence: CASSYREDEQYF. CDR3 in DNA: TGTGCCAGCAGTTACAGGGAGGACGAGCAGTACTTC.

The V and J genes are TRBV4-1 and TRBJ2-7; 12 bases are a match to TRBD2. There are 16 residues in the CDR3. The V gene end was trimmed by 2 bases and the J gene end by 3 bases; junction bases not matched to a gene: 5. CDR1 is MGHRA and CDR2 is YSYEKL in the germline V gene. The CDR3 DNA reads as TGCGCCAGCAGCCAATCTCGGACTAGCGGGGACTACGAGCAGTACTTC. It encodes CASSQSRTSGDYEQYF.

The rearrangement uses TRBV5-1 and TRBJ1-4; a weak D match, TRBD1 (6 bases). The CDR3 contains 16 residues. Trimming pared 0 bases from V and 8 bases from J, leaving 17 bases between. Germline CDR1 and CDR2: SGHRS and YFSETQ. CDR3: CASSLVGPQGTEKLFF. Written as DNA, the CDR3 is TGCGCCAGCAGCTTGGTTGGGCCACAGGGTACGGAAAAACTGTTTTTT.